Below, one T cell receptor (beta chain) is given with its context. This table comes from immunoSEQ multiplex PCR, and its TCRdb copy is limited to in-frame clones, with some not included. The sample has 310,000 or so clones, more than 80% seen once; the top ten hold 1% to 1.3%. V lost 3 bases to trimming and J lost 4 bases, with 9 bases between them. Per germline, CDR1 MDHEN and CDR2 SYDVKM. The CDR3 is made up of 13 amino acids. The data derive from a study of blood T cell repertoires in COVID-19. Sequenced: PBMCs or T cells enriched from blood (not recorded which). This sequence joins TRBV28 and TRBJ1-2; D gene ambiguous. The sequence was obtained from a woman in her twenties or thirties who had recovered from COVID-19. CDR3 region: CASSLGSIYGYTF. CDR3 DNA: TGTGCCAGCAGTTTGGGCAGCATCTATGGCTACACCTTC.